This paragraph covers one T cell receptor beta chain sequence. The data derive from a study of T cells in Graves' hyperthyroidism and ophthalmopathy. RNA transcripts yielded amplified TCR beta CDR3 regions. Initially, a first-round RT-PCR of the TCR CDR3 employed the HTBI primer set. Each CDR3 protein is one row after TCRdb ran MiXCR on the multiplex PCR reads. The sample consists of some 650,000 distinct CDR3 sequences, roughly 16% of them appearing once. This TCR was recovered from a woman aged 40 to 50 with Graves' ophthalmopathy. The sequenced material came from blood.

CDR3 coding DNA: TGTGCCAGCAGCTTAGGCTCTAGCGGGGTTTTTGGTACGCAGTATTTT. Translation gives CASSLGSSGVFGTQYF. This chain joins TRBV11-2 and TRBJ2-3; 9 nucleotides agree with TRBD2. Losses at the gene ends were 1 base for V and 8 bases for J; bases not matched to a gene: 10. The germline CDR1 and CDR2 sequences are SGHAT and FQNNGV. The CDR3 is 16 amino acids.